The entry below describes one TCR beta chain. Its antigen specificity is not known. No base quality information exists; no much larger clone differs at one position. The CDR3 starts with the cysteine, ends with the phenylalanine, and has 14 residues. This entry keeps only the CDR3 DNA: 42 bases, framed from base 1. CDR1 and CDR2 (SGHRS, YFSETQ) derive from the germline V gene. After removal of 4 bases from V and 10 bases from J, the junction retains 4 bases not matched to a gene. The donors were included in the validation cohort of roughly 120 subjects, a group kept apart from the roughly 670-subject first cohort. The data originate from a study of cytomegalovirus exposure and HLA in healthy donors (dated by TCRdb to 2015 to 2018). With respect to the entire study: According to a later analysis, the 120 or so validation repertoires were produced on the same platform as the approximately 600 repertoires of the first cohort. In addition to the first cohort of 666 subjects, a separate validation cohort of 120 different subjects was used. The study aimed to test whether signatures of past pathogen exposure could be identified by cataloging public T cell receptors. To predict cytomegalovirus infection status, the study brought together high-throughput TCR immunosequencing, statistical association of individual TCRs with disease status, and machine learning.

Library prep was done by the immunoSEQ multiplex PCR assay. The paper's processing steps were these. A statistical classification framework was developed to diagnose cytomegalovirus status using the catalog of TCR beta chain sequences. Here the immuneACCESS table is served through TCRdb, limited to in-frame sequences with V and J called. Missing clones are a known gap in these copies; in checked studies unresolved V genes cover under half, and the rest lacks a known reason. V, J and clone size derive from that table, while D and trimming were established from the DNA sequence. This sample lists approximately 110,000 clones; about 86% were detected once. Under 4.5% of the sample comes from the top ten. On the study overall, not on this receptor specifically: All 120 or so repertoires were used to score co-occurrence in the validation cohort in a later analysis, because that analysis had no HLA typing for the cohort. Cytomegalovirus status was reported to be diagnosed by the classifier with high specificity and sensitivity in both the original and validation cohorts. Three of the identified cytomegalovirus-associated TCR beta chains were confirmed in vitro to be specific for cytomegalovirus antigens. The authors suggested that the approach could potentially be extended to other disease states and immunological phenotypes. Across donors, most TCR sequences were observed very rarely, whereas some public TCRs were present in many individuals. In the study, 150 to 200 TCR beta chains were listed as associated with cytomegalovirus. Subsequent analysis determined that TCRs grouped into clusters in the first cohort also showed a tendency toward co-occurrence across the roughly 120 validation repertoires, and roughly 94% of cluster scores exceeded 0.

The receptor was isolated from a young woman in good health and CMV-seropositive. The sequencing sample was made of PBMCs. The sequence joins TRBV5-1 to TRBJ2-1; 14 bases in the middle match TRBD2. The nucleotide sequence reads TGCGCCAGCAGCCAGGGACTAGCGGGAGACGAGCAGTTCTTC. Translated, it reads CASSQGLAGDEQFF.